This T cell receptor (beta chain) was sequenced in a study of T cells expressing NK-cell markers. TCRdb reprocessed the 5' RACE reads and keeps a single row for each CDR3 protein, giving no DNA. This sample lists 90,000 to 130,000 distinct CDR3 sequences; its ten largest clones have approximately 18%. This CDR3 is 13 amino acids long. Germline lookup yields CDR1 DFQATT and CDR2 SNEGSKA (reference sequence). Sequencing was done on a sample of blood T cells: a sorted CD56 or NKG2C T cell subset, CD4+ or CD8+ T cells, or bulk PBMC T cells (not recorded which). The TCR sequence derives from a woman aged 18 to 75 in good health. The rearrangement links TRBV20-1 to TRBJ2-1; the D gene TCRdb calls, TRBD1, cannot be checked with no DNA. CDR3 protein: CSAVQGPANEQFF.